This T cell receptor (beta chain) originates from a study of CD8 T cells in Susac syndrome. RNA totalling about 0.45 to 1 ug underwent reverse transcription with random hexamers. TCRdb re-called the immunoSEQ multiplex PCR reads through MiXCR, storing one row per CDR3 protein. This repertoire shows a few hundred thousand distinct CDR3 sequences, 95% found once; its top ten account for roughly 0.09%. Germline V gene sequence: CDR1 DFQATT, CDR2 SNEGSKA (reference sequence). This CDR3 spans 12 amino acids. For this clonotype: At one end the junction does not follow the germline gene, possibly because of a read error.

The sequence derives from a human donor with multiple sclerosis. The sequenced sample consisted of CD4+ T cells from PBMCs. This chain joins TRBV20-1 and TRBJ2-1; 13 bases line up with TRBD2. The chain's CDR3 is CSTSGRAKEQFF. The CDR3 DNA follows: TGCAGTACTAGCGGGAGGGCCAAGGAGCAGTTCTTC.